The sample holds one count of the clone carrying this T cell receptor (beta chain). The CDR3 length is 16 residues. The sample belongs to a study of blood T cell repertoires in COVID-19. In the original analysis: By means of reference gene primer amplification, nucleated cell counts were estimated. The assay was immunoSEQ multiplex PCR, and TCRdb's table has in-frame clones only and misses some. For V, J and clone size, that table is used; D and trimming come from the DNA. The sample shows about 400,000 clones, roughly 90% of them seen only once. J is TRBJ2-1 and V is TRBV21-1; no DNA check was done on the table's D call, TRBD1. TRBV21-1 is shown as a pseudogene. The origin of this receptor is a man aged 40-50 years with acute or convalescent COVID-19. The sequencing sample was made of peripheral blood. In DNA, the CDR3 is TGTGCCAGCAGCAAATACCGGGACAGGGTACACAATGAGCAGTTCTTC. It encodes CASSKYRDRVHNEQFF.